This T cell receptor (beta chain) was captured in a study of T cells in Graves' hyperthyroidism and ophthalmopathy. This clonotype showed up many times. RNA transcripts provided the source from which TCR beta CDR3 regions were amplified. HTBI primers were used for first-round RT-PCR of the TCR CDR3. MiXCR, run by TCRdb on the multiplex PCR reads, gives a single entry per CDR3 protein. The sample shows more than 500,000 distinct CDR3 sequences, 15% to 20% of them seen only once. This sequence originates from a woman aged 25-40 years with Graves' hyperthyroidism. Input material: blood.

CDR3 nucleotides: TGTGCCAGCAGCCTCGGGACTACTACAACAGATACGCAGTATTTT. The encoded protein is CASSLGTTTTDTQYF. The chain recombines TRBV3-1 with TRBJ2-3; 7 bases are a match to TRBD2. Trimming took 4 bases from V and 3 from J; bases not matched to a gene: 7. CDR3 length: 15 residues. The V gene's germline CDR1 is LGHDT and CDR2 YNNKEL (reference sequence).